By share, the clone carrying this T cell receptor (beta chain) ranks as medium-sized. Its antigen is still unknown. The libraries were made with immunoSEQ version 4 in survey mode. Libraries were prepared by immunoSEQ multiplex PCR; TCRdb keeps only in-frame clonotypes and omits some of them. Seen here are roughly 14,000 clones, roughly 71% observed once, and the top ten hold roughly 15%. Trimming shortened V by 4 bases and J by 2 bases, and 12 bases separated the two germline ends. CDR1 is MNHEY, CDR2 SMNVEV, per germline (reference sequence). This CDR3 is built from 14 residues. This specimen comes from a study of persistence of HIV-infected CD4 T cells. Stimulation used about 9.5 ug/mL lysate from CMV-infected fibroblasts. Responding CD4+ T cells were sorted by upregulation of both CD40 ligand and CD69. Plasma HIV-1 RNA stayed below 50 copies/mL for at least 4 years. Whole-study results and caveats: Compared with CD3/CD28-stimulated cells, CMV- and Gag-responding cells showed lower TCRbeta richness. Antigen-responding cells were enriched for degenerate expanded CDR3beta sequences.

The chain carries TRBV27 and TRBJ2-7, with a tentative D call TRBD1 (5 bases). This receptor was identified in an adult man with HIV who was CMV-seropositive. The sample was CD4+ T cells sorted from PBMCs after approximately 18-hour stimulation, taken from a patient who received antiretroviral therapy. DNA for the CDR3: TGTGCCAGCAGTTACAACCCAGGGCCCTACGAGCAGTACTTC. Translation: CASSYNPGPYEQYF.